The 18 T cell receptor beta chains below come from one sample, sequenced in a study of blood T cells in healthy people across ages. A J-beta primer mix and a sample-barcoded 5' primer were used in a second PCR of about 6 to 12 cycles. In TCRdb, the 5' RACE reads were re-called with MiXCR into one record per CDR3 protein. The table shows roughly 830,000 distinct CDR3 sequences, with approximately 65% occurring only once. Sequences were obtained from blood. The origin of the receptors is a man in his thirties or forties in good health.

This rearrangement joins TRBV20-1 to TRBJ2-5; 7 bases fit TRBD2. The tail of the sequence fits TRBJ2-7 better, so the J call may be wrong. The CDR3 has 15 amino acids. Germline CDR1 DFQATT, CDR2 SNEGSKA (reference sequence). This CDR3 reads CSAEPLAGDSYEQYF. The CDR3 DNA follows: TGCAGTGCTGAGCCATTGGCGGGGGACTCCTACGAGCAGTACTTC.

This clonotype occurred many times. This sequence joins TRBV7-2 and TRBJ2-3; D perhaps matches TRBD1 (5 bases). The CDR3 contains 15 residues. Looked up from germline, CDR1 is SGHTA and CDR2 is FQGNSA. V shed 2 bases and J shed 3 bases, with 12 bases lying between them. This CDR3 is CASSLFQGRTDTQYF. CDR3 nucleotides: TGTGCCAGCAGCTTATTTCAGGGTCGAACAGATACGCAGTATTTT.

In this sample, this clonotype turned up a few times. CDR3 coding DNA: TGCAGTGCTAGAGATGGGCAAAACTACGAGCAGTACTTC. It translates to CSARDGQNYEQYF. The V call is TRBV20-1, the J call TRBJ2-7; D is unresolved. CDR3 size: 13 residues. V shed 0 bases and J shed 3 bases, with 9 bases lying between them. Germline CDR1 DFQATT, CDR2 SNEGSKA (reference sequence).

The rearrangement uses TRBV6-2 or TRBV6-3 and TRBJ2-7; a weak D match, TRBD1 (6 bases). The germline gives CDR1 MNHEY, CDR2 SVGEGT. The V end lost 4 bases, the J end lost 0 bases, and 19 bases lay between the germline ends. CDR3 length equals 17 residues. CDR3 region: CASSLQRPGHRSYEQYF. The CDR3, as DNA: TGTGCCAGCAGTTTACAACGACCGGGACACCGCTCCTACGAGCAGTACTTC.

V gene TRBV29-1 combines with J gene TRBJ2-3; tentatively, D is TRBD2 (5 bases). Trimming removed 6 bases at V and 2 bases at J, with 15 bases between. This CDR3 has 14 residues. CDR1 is SQVTM, CDR2 ANQGSEA, per germline. The CDR3 region is CSVVGVGITDTQYF. DNA of the CDR3: TGCAGCGTAGTCGGGGTAGGGATCACAGATACGCAGTATTTT.

The J gene is TRBJ2-1, the V gene TRBV28, with 7 bases aligning to TRBD2. J lost 10 bases, V lost 4 bases, and 1 base had no gene match. The CDR3 extends over 11 amino acids. Germline lookup yields CDR1 MDHEN and CDR2 SYDVKM. The CDR3 DNA sequence: TGTGCCAGCAGTTCAGCGGGGGAGCAGTTCTTC. Amino acid sequence: CASSSAGEQFF.

This clonotype was recorded a few times. The V gene is TRBV6-1, the J gene TRBJ2-4; 9 nucleotides agree with TRBD1. This CDR3 has 14 residues. Germline values: CDR1 MNHNS, CDR2 SASEGT. The junction had 4 bases not matched to a gene; V was cut back by 4 bases and J by 6 bases. The CDR3 DNA reads as TGTGCCAGCAGTGGACAGGGGGTTGGAAACATTCAGTACTTC. Protein: CASSGQGVGNIQYF.

V usage is TRBV3-1 and J usage is TRBJ2-5; no clear D gene. Germline V lookup: CDR1 LGHDT, CDR2 YNNKEL (reference sequence). The V and J ends lost 0 bases and 5 bases respectively, with 7 bases between them. The CDR3 is 13 amino acids. In DNA form, the CDR3 reads TGTGCCAGCAGCCAAGATCTGGATGAGACCCAGTACTTC. Residues: CASSQDLDETQYF.

This clonotype appeared a few times. The chain combines TRBV5-1 with TRBJ2-5, with D maybe TRBD2 (5 bases). This CDR3 spans 16 amino acids. The V gene lost 0 bases and the J gene lost 5 bases, with 17 bases spanning the gap. CDR1 and CDR2 from the germline V gene are SGHRS and YFSETQ. CDR3 sequence: CASSLEAAIGGETQYF. CDR3 nucleotide sequence: TGCGCCAGCAGCTTGGAGGCCGCTATAGGCGGGGAGACCCAGTACTTC.

As concerns this clonotype: At one end the junction does not follow the germline gene, possibly because of a read error. The rearrangement uses TRBV9 and TRBJ1-2, with D perhaps matching TRBD1 (5 bases). This CDR3 contains 15 residues. Per the germline V gene, CDR1 is SGDLS and CDR2 is YYNGEE. This CDR3 reads CASSKTTGTDYGCTF. Here the CDR3 DNA reads TGTGCCAGCAGCAAAACCACCGGGACGGACTATGGCTGCACCTTC.

The V gene is TRBV18, the J gene TRBJ2-5; D ambiguous. V dropped 5 bases and J dropped 5 bases, with 12 bases sitting between them. The CDR3 length is 13 residues. Germline CDR1 reads KGHSH; CDR2 reads LQKENI. CDR3 sequence reads: CASSEMNEETQYF. In nucleotides, the CDR3 is TGTGCCAGCTCAGAGATGAATGAGGAGACCCAGTACTTC.

This clonotype was seen once. The rearrangement uses TRBV5-1 and TRBJ2-1; D assignment may be TRBD1 or TRBD2 (6 bases each). The assigned J gene may be wrong: the sequence end matches TRBJ2-7 better. This CDR3 spans 15 amino acids. Germline CDR1 is SGHRS and CDR2 is YFSETQ. The CDR3 loop is CASQKGGYTYNEQYF. The CDR3 bases are TGCGCCAGCCAAAAAGGGGGGTACACCTACAATGAGCAGTACTTC.

The chain's CDR3 is CASSPRQGVSTDTQYF. CDR3 DNA: TGTGCCAGCAGCCCCAGACAGGGAGTTAGCACAGATACGCAGTATTTT. The rearrangement joins TRBV11-2 to TRBJ2-3; 7 nucleotides line up with TRBD1. Germline V gives CDR1 SGHAT, CDR2 FQNNGV. The J segment lost 0 bases and the V segment lost 5 bases, leaving 8 bases of the junction unmatched. The CDR3 has 16 residues.

The sample holds a few counts of this clonotype. The genes are TRBV29-1 and TRBJ1-4, with D maybe TRBD1 (6 bases). The V gene's germline CDR1 is SQVTM and CDR2 ANQGSEA. Trimming removed 4 bases from V and 6 bases from J, with 21 bases in between. The CDR3 has 16 residues. The CDR3 DNA reads TGCAGCGTTGGCGGGGGGCGGGAAGCATCCCATGAAAAACTGTTTTTT. It is translated as CSVGGGREASHEKLFF.

This clonotype was seen a few times. This chain connects TRBV3-1 to TRBJ2-7, with D hard to call. The J call is uncertain, as TRBJ2-5 better fits the DNA end. Germline CDR1 and CDR2: LGHDT and YNNKEL (reference sequence). This CDR3 comprises 14 residues. The CDR3 here is CASSQDLSKETQYF. CDR3 DNA sequence: TGTGCCAGCAGCCAAGACTTATCTAAAGAGACCCAGTACTTC.

This clonotype was seen only a few times. The chain recombines TRBV2 with TRBJ2-5, with D perhaps TRBD1 or TRBD2 (5 bases each). Trimming cost V 7 bases and J 0 bases, with 15 bases left between them. The CDR3 has 15 residues. Germline assignment: CDR1 SNHLY and CDR2 FYNNEI. In DNA form, the CDR3 reads TGTGCCAGCACCCTTGGGGGAAAGTACCAAGAGACCCAGTACTTC. Protein: CASTLGGKYQETQYF.

This chain connects TRBV20-1 to TRBJ2-1; no clear D gene. V lost 7 bases and J lost 10, with 11 bases in between. The CDR3 extends over 10 amino acids. From germline, CDR1 is DFQATT and CDR2 SNEGSKA (reference sequence). This CDR3 reads CSVEFVEQFF. DNA for the CDR3: TGCAGTGTTGAGTTCGTAGAGCAGTTCTTC.

This chain links TRBV5-5 with TRBJ2-3, with D tentatively TRBD1 (8 bases). CDR3 length equals 14 residues. Germline assignment: CDR1 SGHKS and CDR2 YYEKEE (reference sequence). With 4 bases removed from V and 4 bases from J, the gap between germline ends came to 13 bases. The CDR3 DNA is TGTGCCAGCAGCACCACAGGGGGGGCAGATACGCAGTATTTT. It is translated as CASSTTGGADTQYF.